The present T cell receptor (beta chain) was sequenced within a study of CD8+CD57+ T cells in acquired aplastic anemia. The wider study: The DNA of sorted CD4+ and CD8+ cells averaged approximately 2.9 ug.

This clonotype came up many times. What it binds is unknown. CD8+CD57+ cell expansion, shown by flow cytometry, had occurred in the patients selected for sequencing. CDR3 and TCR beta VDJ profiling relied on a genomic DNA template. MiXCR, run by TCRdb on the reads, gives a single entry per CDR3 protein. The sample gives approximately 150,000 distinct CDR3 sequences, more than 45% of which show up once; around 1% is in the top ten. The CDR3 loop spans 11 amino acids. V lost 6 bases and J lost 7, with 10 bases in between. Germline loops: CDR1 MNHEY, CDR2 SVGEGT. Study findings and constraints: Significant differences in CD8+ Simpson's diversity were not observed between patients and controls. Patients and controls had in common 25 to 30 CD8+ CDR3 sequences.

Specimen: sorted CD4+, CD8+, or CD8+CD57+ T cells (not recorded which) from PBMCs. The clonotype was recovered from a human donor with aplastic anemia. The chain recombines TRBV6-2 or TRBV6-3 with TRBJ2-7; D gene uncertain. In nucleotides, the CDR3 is TGTGCCAGCAGCGCTCCTCGAGAGCAGTACTTC. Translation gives CASSAPREQYF.